The 22 T cell receptor beta chains below were found in one sample sequenced in a study of beta chain features in type 1 diabetes. Expressed TCRB transcripts were sequenced because the isolated RNA had all been reverse transcribed beforehand. The assay was immunoSEQ multiplex PCR, and TCRdb's table has in-frame clones only and misses some. The table shows roughly 450,000 clones, with 9.5% to 12% occurring only once. The sample comprised naive CD4+ T cells from blood. Receptor source: a woman under 30 in good health.

This clone has a handful of counts. The V call is TRBV7-2, the J call TRBJ1-6, with D hard to call. The CDR3 covers 12 residues. The V end was cut by 2 bases, the J end by 13 bases, with 9 bases between. Germline V gene sequence: CDR1 SGHTA, CDR2 FQGNSA. CDR3 coding DNA: TGTGCCAGCAGCTTAAGGGTATCCCCCCTCCACTTT. As protein: CASSLRVSPLHF.

This clone was detected only a few times. The chain carries TRBV9 and TRBJ2-3, with TRBD1 identical over 9 bases. The length of the CDR3 is 19 residues. Per the germline V gene, CDR1 is SGDLS and CDR2 is YYNGEE. V shed 3 bases and J 4 bases; nucleotides not matched to a gene: 18. The chain's CDR3 is CASSASGQGKFPLPDTQYF. The DNA of the CDR3 is TGTGCCAGCAGCGCCTCCGGACAGGGGAAGTTTCCTCTTCCAGATACGCAGTATTTT.

This clone was found a few times. J is TRBJ2-7 and V is TRBV7-2; TRBD2 agrees at 11 bases. The germline CDR1 and CDR2 sequences are SGHTA and FQGNSA. The CDR3 covers 15 residues. Germline trimming cut 2 bases from V and 5 bases from J; bases unmatched to any gene: 5. The CDR3 region is CASSLLAGGNHEQYF. The DNA for the CDR3 is TGTGCCAGCAGCTTACTAGCGGGAGGTAACCACGAGCAGTACTTC.

In this sample, this clone turned up a few times. The chain has TRBV30 and TRBJ2-1; no clear D gene. Germline CDR1 GTSNPN, CDR2 SVGIG (reference sequence). The CDR3 loop spans 16 amino acids. Deletions cut 3 bases from V and 0 bases from J, with 15 bases between. In DNA, the CDR3 is TGTGCCTGGAGGGTGCCGGATCTGAGCTCCTACAATGAGCAGTTCTTC. This gives the protein CAWRVPDLSSYNEQFF. Complete variable domain (other parts from reference TRBV30 and TRBJ2-1): SQTIHQWPATLVQPVGSPLSLECTVEGTSNPNLYWYRQAAGRGLQLLFYSVGIGQISSEVPQNLSASRPQDRQFILSSKKLLLSDSGFYLCAWRVPDLSSYNEQFFGPGTRLTVL.

The rearrangement uses TRBV18 and TRBJ2-3, with a weak D call TRBD1 (6 bases). Per germline, CDR1 KGHSH and CDR2 LQKENI. The CDR3 has 12 residues. V was pared by 4 bases and J by 9 bases, with 11 bases between. CDR3: CASSQNRETQYF. DNA for the CDR3: TGTGCCAGCTCACAAAACAGGGAGACGCAGTATTTT.

The rearrangement joins TRBV27 to TRBJ1-2, with D possibly matching TRBD1 (6 bases). The CDR3 runs to 14 residues. The V gene lost 5 bases and the J gene lost 4 bases, with 14 bases spanning the gap. Germline V lookup: CDR1 MNHEY, CDR2 SMNVEV (reference sequence). CDR3 sequence: CASSPTGIRYGYTF. The DNA of the CDR3 is TGTGCCAGCAGTCCTACAGGGATACGCTATGGCTACACCTTC.

This chain connects TRBV27 to TRBJ1-6; 8 bases are shared with TRBD1. The junction had 5 bases not matched to a gene; V was cut back by 3 bases and J by 7 bases. The CDR3 sequence is 15 residues long. Germline V CDR1 and CDR2: MNHEY, SMNVEV (reference sequence). Written as DNA, the CDR3 is TGTGCCAGCAGTTTCCGACAGGGGATGAATTCACCCCTCCACTTT. Amino acids: CASSFRQGMNSPLHF.

This clone was observed a few times. V usage is TRBV29-1 and J usage is TRBJ1-2; TRBD1 agrees at 8 bases. The CDR3 runs 18 residues. CDR1 is SQVTM, CDR2 ANQGSEA, per germline. Germline trimming cut 0 bases from V and 4 bases from J; bases unmatched to any gene: 16. CDR3 sequence: CSVEDPRTGRGWGYGYTF. The CDR3 DNA reads TGCAGCGTTGAAGATCCCAGGACAGGGAGGGGCTGGGGCTATGGCTACACCTTC.

This clone was counted between two and nine times. The V call is TRBV29-1, the J call TRBJ2-4, with 8 nucleotides matching TRBD1. The CDR3 runs 11 residues. V was clipped by 6 bases and J by 6 bases; unmatched bases: 1. Germline loops: CDR1 SQVTM, CDR2 ANQGSEA. The CDR3 loop reads CSVGQGNIQYF. CDR3 DNA: TGCAGCGTCGGACAGGGAAACATTCAGTACTTC.

The chain has TRBV6-5 and TRBJ2-7, with a possible D match to TRBD2 (6 bases). Germline V gives CDR1 MNHEY, CDR2 SVGAGI. The V end lost 6 bases, the J end lost 4 bases, and 10 bases lay between the germline ends. This CDR3 has 12 residues. DNA for the CDR3: TGTGCCAGCAGGCGAGGGAGGTACGAGCAGTACTTC. Encoded protein: CASRRGRYEQYF.

The rearrangement links TRBV6-6 to TRBJ2-1, with 8 bases lining up with TRBD2. This CDR3 region has 14 residues. V trimming: 6 bases; J trimming: 7 bases; junction bases outside the gene matches: 8. Germline loops: CDR1 MNHNY, CDR2 SVGAGI (reference sequence). Here the CDR3 reads CASSKRELENEQFF. The CDR3 nucleotides are TGTGCCAGCAGCAAGCGGGAGCTTGAGAATGAGCAGTTCTTC.

This chain links TRBV5-1 with TRBJ2-5, with 7 bases that match TRBD1. V dropped 0 bases and J dropped 5; count of bases not matched to a gene: 7. This CDR3 contains 15 residues. Per germline, CDR1 SGHRS and CDR2 YFSETQ. CDR3 loop: CASSLVQTGLETQYF. The CDR3 region has the DNA TGCGCCAGCAGCTTGGTTCAGACAGGGTTGGAGACCCAGTACTTC. Complete variable domain (other parts from reference TRBV5-1 and TRBJ2-5): KAGVTQTPRYLIKTRGQQVTLSCSPISGHRSVSWYQQTPGQGLQFLFEYFSETQRNKGNFPGRFSGRQFSNSRSEMNVSTLELGDSALYLCASSLVQTGLETQYFGPGTRLLVL.

The genes are TRBV13 and TRBJ1-2, with D perhaps TRBD1 (6 bases). CDR3 size: 15 residues. Trimming stripped 5 bases from V and 8 bases from J, with 21 bases between. Germline assignment: CDR1 PRHDT and CDR2 FYEKMQ (reference sequence). DNA for the CDR3: TGTGCCAGCAGCCCCCATCGGGGGGCGATGGGCGGCTACACCTTC. This sequence encodes CASSPHRGAMGGYTF.

This chain joins TRBV10-3 and TRBJ2-5; possible D gene TRBD2, 5 bases. From germline, CDR1 is ENHRY and CDR2 SYGVKD. This CDR3 spans 13 amino acids. V lost 8 bases and J lost 5, with 15 bases in between. The CDR3 reads CAISERSGETQYF. The CDR3, as DNA: TGTGCCATCTCAGAGCGGTCCGGGGAGACCCAGTACTTC.

The chain employs TRBV10-3 and TRBJ2-1; 10 bases agree with TRBD1. The germline V gene has CDR1 ENHRY and CDR2 SYGVKD. V lost 4 bases to trimming and J lost 5 bases; unmatched junction nucleotides: 2. The CDR3 loop spans 14 amino acids. CDR3 loop: CAISGQGADNEQFF. CDR3 in DNA: TGTGCCATCAGTGGACAGGGGGCGGACAATGAGCAGTTCTTC.

The gene calls are TRBV6-5 and TRBJ2-5; possibly TRBD2 for D (5 bases). Per germline, CDR1 MNHEY and CDR2 SVGAGI. The CDR3 spans 12 residues. The V gene lost 5 bases and the J gene lost 4 bases, with 8 bases spanning the gap. CDR3 nucleotide sequence: TGTGCCAGCAGTGAGAGCGGAGAGACCCAGTACTTC. Translating gives CASSESGETQYF.

The gene calls are TRBV7-9 and TRBJ1-2; TRBD1 matches at 12 bases. The junction had 5 bases not matched to a gene; V was cut back by 4 bases and J by 5 bases. Germline V gene lookup returns CDR1 SEHNR and CDR2 FQNEAQ (reference sequence). The CDR3 loop spans 15 amino acids. The DNA of the CDR3 is TGTGCCAGCAGCTCGGGACAGGGGGCGAGATATGGCTACACCTTC. Its translation is CASSSGQGARYGYTF.

The sample holds a few counts of this clone. This rearrangement joins TRBV9 to TRBJ1-4, with D perhaps TRBD1 (5 bases). Trimming removed 2 bases at V and 7 bases at J, with 15 bases between. CDR1 and CDR2 (germline): SGDLS, YYNGEE. This CDR3 is 15 amino acids long. The CDR3 here is CASSVSTAGSEKLFF. The DNA of the CDR3 is TGTGCCAGCAGCGTCTCGACAGCCGGTTCTGAAAAACTGTTTTTT.

The sample holds a few counts of this clone. The chain joins TRBV7-3 to TRBJ2-2; D is ambiguous. The V end was cut by 3 bases, the J end by 6 bases, with 8 bases between. The germline gives CDR1 SGHTA, CDR2 FQGTGA. The CDR3 spans 13 residues. For the CDR3, the DNA is TGTGCCAGCAGCTTCGCCGGACCCGGGGAGCTGTTTTTT. Translating it yields CASSFAGPGELFF. The whole variable domain, remainder taken from reference TRBV7-3 and TRBJ2-2, is GAGVSQTPSNKVTEKGKYVELRCDPISGHTALYWYRQSLGQGPEFLIYFQGTGAADDSGLPNDRFFAVRPEGSVSTLKIQRTERGDSAVYLCASSFAGPGELFFGEGSRLTVL.

V gene TRBV5-1 combines with J gene TRBJ1-2; 7 positions match TRBD1. The V and J ends lost 4 bases and 7 bases, in that order; junction bases with no gene match: 4. The CDR3 contains 12 residues. CDR1 and CDR2 (germline): SGHRS, YFSETQ. The CDR3 is CASSKDRAGYTF. For the CDR3, the DNA is TGCGCCAGCAGCAAAGACAGGGCTGGCTACACCTTC.

This clone was observed a few times. The V and J genes are TRBV10-3 and TRBJ1-2, with D tentatively TRBD1 (5 bases). The CDR3 length is 15 residues. Between the trimmed V and J ends, which lost 4 bases and 4 bases, there was a span of 16 bases. Germline CDR1 reads ENHRY; CDR2 reads SYGVKD. The CDR3 reads CAISGTRERGYGYTF. The CDR3 bases are TGTGCCATCAGTGGAACGAGGGAAAGGGGCTATGGCTACACCTTC.

In its sample, this clone was seen a few times. This chain connects TRBV18 to TRBJ1-6; D unresolved. The germline V gene has CDR1 KGHSH and CDR2 LQKENI. V lost 6 bases and J 9 bases, leaving 21 bases between the germline ends. The CDR3 is 16 residues long. CDR3 bases: TGTGCCAGCTCCCCAGAAGACATCGGGTTTGGTTCACCCCTCCACTTT. Encoded protein: CASSPEDIGFGSPLHF.